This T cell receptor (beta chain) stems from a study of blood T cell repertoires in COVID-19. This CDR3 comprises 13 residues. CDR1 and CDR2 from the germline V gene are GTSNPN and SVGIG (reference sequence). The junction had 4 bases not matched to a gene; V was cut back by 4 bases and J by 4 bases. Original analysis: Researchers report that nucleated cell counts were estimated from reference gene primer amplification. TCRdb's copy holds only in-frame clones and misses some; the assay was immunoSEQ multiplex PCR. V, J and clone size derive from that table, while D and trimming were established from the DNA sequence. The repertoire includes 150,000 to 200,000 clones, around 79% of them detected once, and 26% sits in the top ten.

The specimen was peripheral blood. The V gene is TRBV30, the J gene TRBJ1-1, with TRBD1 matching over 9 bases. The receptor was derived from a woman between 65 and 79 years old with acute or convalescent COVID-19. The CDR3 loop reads CAWTRDRVTEAFF. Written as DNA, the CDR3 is TGTGCCTGGACCCGGGACAGGGTCACTGAAGCTTTCTTT.